This T cell receptor (beta chain) was observed in a study of blood T cell repertoires in COVID-19 (dated by TCRdb to 2018 to 2021). The study in broad terms: Collaborator samples came from the United States, Italy and Spain and covered acute and convalescent phases of COVID-19. The material from the prospective study consisted of cDNA or gDNA derived from T cells, B-cell-depleted T cells, or PBMCs. Deeply sampled blood TCRbeta repertoires from subjects exposed to, actively infected with, or recovered from COVID-19 were included in the dataset. The repertoires were made available in a free public database intended to serve as a resource for research on the immune response to SARS-CoV-2. The samples were drawn from two sources: the first 160 participants of the ongoing ImmuneRACE study, and 950 to 1,500 subjects contributed by 6 global collaborators. The sample metadata nearly always contained a de-identified subject ID, COVID-19 status, age in years and sex. Where available, HLA class I and class II types were obtained from metadata supplied by the sample provider rather than from assay-based typing. The paper's findings and limits, for the study overall: Clinical and demographic metadata were provided uncurated, with the amount varying by source and participant.

Details on this clone: The antigen it recognizes is unknown. No quality values exist for individual bases; no much larger clone is one base distant.

TCRbeta CDR3 regions were amplified from genomic DNA by means of the immunoSEQ Assay, a bias-controlled multiplex PCR. The original methods were these. Nucleated cell counts per sample were estimated from amplification of reference gene primers within the assay. To quantify the absolute abundance of each unique TCRbeta CDR3 rearrangement, sequence reads were collapsed and filtered. For each sample, productive Simpson clonality was calculated as the square root of Simpson's diversity index across productive rearrangements. TCRdb took over this immuneACCESS table, retaining in-frame rearrangements with V and J assigned. Such tables are incomplete; in checked studies, under half of the missing clones stem from an unresolved V gene, and the remainder is unexplained. V and J calls and clone size are those listed in that table; D and trimming were worked out from the DNA. The sample contains 100,000 to 150,000 clones, 70% to 90% of them found a single time. About 1% of the sample rests with the top ten.

Collaborating institutions collected whole blood in K2EDTA tubes following their own protocols. For TCRbeta analysis, collaborators shipped samples as frozen whole blood, isolated PBMCs, or DNA extracted from either of those sample types. The sequenced material came from peripheral blood. The clonotype originates from a woman older than 75 with acute or convalescent COVID-19.

The CDR3 here reads CASSQGVLAGAYNEQFF. The nucleotides read TGTGCCAGCAGCCAAGGCGTACTAGCGGGAGCCTACAATGAGCAGTTCTTC. The rearranged chain carries TRBV3-1 (or the pseudogene TRBV3-2) and TRBJ2-1; 11 bases in the middle match TRBD2. CDR1 and CDR2, per the germline V gene (reference sequence), are LGHDT and YNNKEL. The CDR3 covers 17 residues, taking in both the cysteine and the phenylalanine. CDR3 DNA is the only sequence kept; it has 51 bases, read in frame from the first base. Trimming removed 1 base from V and 2 bases from J; the gene matches leave 4 bases unexplained.